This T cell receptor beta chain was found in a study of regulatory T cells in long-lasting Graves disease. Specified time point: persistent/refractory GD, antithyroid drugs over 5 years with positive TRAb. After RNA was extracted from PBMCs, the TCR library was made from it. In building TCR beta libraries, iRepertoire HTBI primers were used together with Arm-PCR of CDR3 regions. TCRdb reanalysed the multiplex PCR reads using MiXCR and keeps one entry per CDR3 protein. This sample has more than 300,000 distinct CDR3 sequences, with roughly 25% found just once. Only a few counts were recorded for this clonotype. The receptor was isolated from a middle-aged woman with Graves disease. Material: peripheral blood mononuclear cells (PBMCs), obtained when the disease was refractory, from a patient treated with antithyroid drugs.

CDR3 DNA: TGTGCCAGCTCACGAGTGGAGATGAACACTGAAGCTTTCTTT. It specifies CASSRVEMNTEAFF. The rearrangement joins TRBV18 to TRBJ1-1; D gene unclear. The CDR3 has 14 residues. The germline CDR1 and CDR2 sequences are KGHSH and LQKENI. V dropped 4 bases and J dropped 0 bases, with 9 bases sitting between them.